Sequencing of this T cell receptor beta chain was carried out in a study of cytomegalovirus exposure and HLA in healthy donors. Trimming cost V 4 bases and J 1 base; bases outside gene matches: 12. There are 18 residues in the CDR3. CDR1 is MDHEN, CDR2 SYDVKM, per germline. Comment on this clone: The target antigen is unknown.

Study results and caveats: The authors confirmed in vitro that three CMV-associated chains were specific for CMV antigens.

Some clones are missing from TCRdb's copy, which holds only in-frame ones; the method was immunoSEQ multiplex PCR. The sample lists under 250,000 clones; roughly 87% were seen once. The chain links TRBV28 to TRBJ2-3; 9 bases are shared with TRBD2. Material for sequencing was PBMCs. This receptor was identified in a woman aged 18-35 years in good health and CMV-seropositive. The CDR3 protein is CASSYPSGKFSGTDTQYF. CDR3 nucleotide sequence: TGTGCCAGCAGTTACCCTAGCGGGAAATTCTCGGGCACAGATACGCAGTATTTT. The full variable domain, with the rest looked up from reference TRBV28 and TRBJ2-3, is DVKVTQSSRYLVKRTGEKVFLECVQDMDHENMFWYRQDPGLGLRLIYFSYDVKMKEKGDIPEGYSVSREKKERFSLILESASTNQTSMYLCASSYPSGKFSGTDTQYFGPGTRLTVL.